The rows below give T cell receptor beta chains drawn from one sample of a study of shared clonotypes between healthy human individuals. Data came from immunoSEQ multiplex PCR; TCRdb stores just in-frame clones and leaves some out. This table has about 2 million clones, less than 95% appearing once. Specimen: naive CD8+ T cells sorted from blood. The receptors come from a man aged 18 to 29 in good health. The CDR3 runs from the conserved cysteine through the conserved F or W. The order of the fields is D gene, V gene, CDR3 length, clone size, J gene, CDR3 protein, CDR3 DNA. A D gene is named only where the DNA matches it firmly. A row's size may be missing; if present it is once, few, many or a size class.

D gene: .; V gene: TRBV5-6; CDR3 length: 15; clone size: .; J gene: TRBJ1-1; CDR3 protein: CASSWGVRVPTEAFF; CDR3 DNA: TGTGCCAGCAGCTGGGGGGTGCGGGTTCCCACTGAAGCTTTCTTT
D gene: .; V gene: TRBV10-1; CDR3 length: 14; clone size: few; J gene: TRBJ2-2; CDR3 protein: CASSGFTGTGELFF; CDR3 DNA: TGCGCCAGCAGTGGGTTCACCGGCACCGGGGAGCTGTTTTTT
D gene: .; V gene: TRBV27; CDR3 length: 16; clone size: .; J gene: TRBJ2-7; CDR3 protein: CASSLSRRGTIHEQYF; CDR3 DNA: TGTGCCAGCAGTTTATCGAGGAGAGGGACAATCCACGAGCAGTACTTC
D gene: .; V gene: TRBV15; CDR3 length: 16; clone size: once; J gene: TRBJ2-6; CDR3 protein: CATSDVDFGGANVLTF; CDR3 DNA: TGTGCCACCAGCGATGTCGATTTTGGTGGGGCCAACGTCCTGACTTTC
D gene: TRBD1; V gene: TRBV5-5; CDR3 length: 14; clone size: .; J gene: TRBJ2-5; CDR3 protein: CASSFRDRGETQYF; CDR3 DNA: TGTGCCAGCAGCTTCCGGGACAGGGGAGAGACCCAGTACTTC
D gene: TRBD2; V gene: TRBV4-1; CDR3 length: 15; clone size: few; J gene: TRBJ2-1; CDR3 protein: CASSQASGFYNEQFF; CDR3 DNA: TGCGCCAGCAGCCAAGCTAGCGGGTTCTACAATGAGCAGTTCTTC
D gene: TRBD2; V gene: TRBV4-1; CDR3 length: 14; clone size: .; J gene: TRBJ2-5; CDR3 protein: CASSLAGGPETQYF; CDR3 DNA: TGCGCCAGCTCTCTAGCGGGGGGGCCCGAGACCCAGTACTTC
D gene: .; V gene: TRBV7-8; CDR3 length: 13; clone size: .; J gene: TRBJ1-1; CDR3 protein: CASSPGQNTEAFF; CDR3 DNA: TGTGCCAGCAGCCCCGGACAGAACACTGAAGCTTTCTTT
D gene: .; V gene: TRBV19; CDR3 length: 11; clone size: .; J gene: TRBJ1-4; CDR3 protein: CASIFNEKLFF; CDR3 DNA: TGTGCCAGTATTTTTAATGAAAAACTGTTTTTT
D gene: .; V gene: TRBV29-1; CDR3 length: 12; clone size: .; J gene: TRBJ1-1; CDR3 protein: CSAVGLDTEAFF; CDR3 DNA: TGCAGCGCCGTGGGTTTGGACACTGAAGCTTTCTTT
D gene: .; V gene: TRBV27; CDR3 length: 13; clone size: .; J gene: TRBJ2-7; CDR3 protein: CASSLGLLYEQYF; CDR3 DNA: TGTGCCAGCAGTTTGGGACTCCTCTACGAGCAGTACTTC
D gene: .; V gene: TRBV2; CDR3 length: 14; clone size: .; J gene: TRBJ1-2; CDR3 protein: CASSEEGNYYGYTF; CDR3 DNA: TGTGCCAGCAGTGAGGAGGGCAACTACTATGGCTACACCTTC
D gene: TRBD2; V gene: TRBV2; CDR3 length: 14; clone size: .; J gene: TRBJ2-7; CDR3 protein: CASSASGSSYEQYF; CDR3 DNA: TGTGCCAGCAGTGCTAGCGGCAGCTCCTACGAGCAGTACTTC
D gene: TRBD2; V gene: TRBV5-4; CDR3 length: 15; clone size: once; J gene: TRBJ2-1; CDR3 protein: CASSFLAGGANEQFF; CDR3 DNA: TGTGCCAGCAGCTTTCTAGCGGGAGGAGCCAATGAGCAGTTCTTC
D gene: TRBD2; V gene: TRBV5-6; CDR3 length: 18; clone size: .; J gene: TRBJ2-2; CDR3 protein: CASSEGLAGASNTGELFF; CDR3 DNA: TGTGCCAGCAGCGAGGGACTAGCGGGGGCCTCGAACACCGGGGAGCTGTTTTTT
D gene: .; V gene: TRBV7-9; CDR3 length: 13; clone size: .; J gene: TRBJ2-7; CDR3 protein: CASSDSRAHEQYF; CDR3 DNA: TGTGCCAGCAGCGATTCGAGGGCCCACGAGCAGTACTTC
D gene: .; V gene: TRBV7-9; CDR3 length: 13; clone size: .; J gene: TRBJ2-3; CDR3 protein: CASSLDYRDTQYF; CDR3 DNA: TGTGCCAGCAGCTTAGATTACCGGGATACGCAGTATTTT
D gene: TRBD1; V gene: TRBV6-1; CDR3 length: 15; clone size: .; J gene: TRBJ1-4; CDR3 protein: CASSGTGGGIEKLFF; CDR3 DNA: TGTGCCAGCAGTGGTACAGGGGGAGGGATCGAAAAACTGTTTTTT
D gene: TRBD1; V gene: TRBV5-6; CDR3 length: 16; clone size: .; J gene: TRBJ2-7; CDR3 protein: CASSSQRTGNFGEQYF; CDR3 DNA: TGTGCCAGCAGCTCGCAAAGGACAGGGAATTTTGGCGAGCAGTACTTC
D gene: .; V gene: TRBV28; CDR3 length: 12; clone size: once; J gene: TRBJ2-7; CDR3 protein: CASSLRKYEQYF; CDR3 DNA: TGTGCCAGCAGCCTAAGGAAGTACGAGCAGTACTTC
D gene: .; V gene: TRBV6-5; CDR3 length: 16; clone size: .; J gene: TRBJ2-1; CDR3 protein: CATSFPAEGEAREQFF; CDR3 DNA: TGTGCCACCAGTTTCCCCGCAGAGGGTGAGGCGAGGGAGCAGTTCTTC
D gene: .; V gene: TRBV9; CDR3 length: 16; clone size: .; J gene: TRBJ2-4; CDR3 protein: CASSSHRGVAKNIQYF; CDR3 DNA: TGTGCCAGCAGCTCCCATCGCGGGGTAGCCAAAAACATTCAGTACTTC
D gene: TRBD1; V gene: TRBV5-1; CDR3 length: 15; clone size: .; J gene: TRBJ1-1; CDR3 protein: CASSPGQGMNTEAFF; CDR3 DNA: TGCGCCAGCAGCCCGGGACAGGGGATGAACACTGAAGCTTTCTTT
D gene: TRBD1; V gene: TRBV7-2; CDR3 length: 15; clone size: .; J gene: TRBJ1-5; CDR3 protein: CASSLGTGFNQPQHF; CDR3 DNA: TGTGCCAGCAGCTTAGGGACAGGTTTTAATCAGCCCCAGCATTTT
D gene: .; V gene: TRBV29-1; CDR3 length: 14; clone size: .; J gene: TRBJ2-1; CDR3 protein: CSVEGTRFYNEQFF; CDR3 DNA: TGCAGCGTTGAAGGAACTAGATTCTACAATGAGCAGTTCTTC
D gene: TRBD2; V gene: TRBV13; CDR3 length: 14; clone size: .; J gene: TRBJ2-5; CDR3 protein: CASGTRGGQETQYF; CDR3 DNA: TGTGCCAGTGGGACGCGGGGGGGCCAAGAGACCCAGTACTTC
D gene: TRBD1; V gene: TRBV28; CDR3 length: 16; clone size: .; J gene: TRBJ1-1; CDR3 protein: CASAPPGTGLNTEAFF; CDR3 DNA: TGTGCCAGCGCACCTCCCGGGACAGGGTTGAACACTGAAGCTTTCTTT
D gene: .; V gene: TRBV6-5; CDR3 length: 14; clone size: .; J gene: TRBJ1-5; CDR3 protein: CASRTGTGTMAQHF; CDR3 DNA: TGTGCCAGCAGAACCGGGACCGGGACGATGGCCCAGCATTTT
D gene: TRBD2; V gene: TRBV18; CDR3 length: 21; clone size: .; J gene: TRBJ2-7; CDR3 protein: CASSPGPPGLAGGKSSYEQYF; CDR3 DNA: TGTGCCAGCTCACCGGGTCCCCCGGGACTAGCGGGGGGAAAAAGCTCCTACGAGCAGTACTTC
D gene: TRBD1; V gene: TRBV5-8; CDR3 length: 15; clone size: .; J gene: TRBJ2-2; CDR3 protein: CASSLTQGANGELFF; CDR3 DNA: TGTGCCAGCAGCTTGACACAGGGGGCGAACGGGGAGCTGTTTTTT
D gene: .; V gene: TRBV5-4; CDR3 length: 12; clone size: .; J gene: TRBJ2-7; CDR3 protein: CASSLLGYEQYF; CDR3 DNA: TGTGCCAGCAGCCTACTAGGCTACGAGCAGTACTTC
D gene: TRBD2; V gene: TRBV7-9; CDR3 length: 15; clone size: .; J gene: TRBJ2-3; CDR3 protein: CASSLAGESTDTQYF; CDR3 DNA: TGTGCCAGCAGCCTAGCGGGGGAGAGTACAGATACGCAGTATTTT
D gene: TRBD2; V gene: TRBV19; CDR3 length: 15; clone size: .; J gene: TRBJ2-7; CDR3 protein: CASSILAGDSYEQYF; CDR3 DNA: TGTGCCAGTAGTATACTAGCGGGGGACTCCTACGAGCAGTACTTC
D gene: .; V gene: TRBV5-1; CDR3 length: 14; clone size: .; J gene: TRBJ1-1; CDR3 protein: CASSLLTANTEAFF; CDR3 DNA: TGCGCCAGCAGCTTGTTAACAGCGAACACTGAAGCTTTCTTT
D gene: .; V gene: TRBV9; CDR3 length: 16; clone size: .; J gene: TRBJ2-7; CDR3 protein: CASSVDRLNAVHEQYF; CDR3 DNA: TGTGCCAGCAGCGTAGATCGCCTGAACGCCGTTCACGAGCAGTACTTC
D gene: .; V gene: TRBV9; CDR3 length: 12; clone size: .; J gene: TRBJ2-3; CDR3 protein: CASSPDSDTQYF; CDR3 DNA: TGTGCCAGCAGCCCCGATTCGGATACGCAGTATTTT
D gene: .; V gene: TRBV2; CDR3 length: 15; clone size: .; J gene: TRBJ1-5; CDR3 protein: CACTDGEGFGQPQHF; CDR3 DNA: TGTGCCTGCACGGACGGCGAGGGATTTGGTCAGCCCCAGCATTTT
D gene: .; V gene: TRBV19; CDR3 length: 15; clone size: .; J gene: TRBJ2-5; CDR3 protein: CASSTGTADGETQYF; CDR3 DNA: TGTGCCAGTAGTACTGGGACCGCCGATGGAGAGACCCAGTACTTC
D gene: .; V gene: TRBV27; CDR3 length: 15; clone size: .; J gene: TRBJ1-2; CDR3 protein: CASSLGGTSLNGYTF; CDR3 DNA: TGTGCCAGCAGTTTAGGAGGGACTTCACTCAATGGCTACACCTTC
D gene: TRBD1; V gene: TRBV7-9; CDR3 length: 16; clone size: .; J gene: TRBJ1-2; CDR3 protein: CASSLDWRDSNYGYTF; CDR3 DNA: TGTGCCAGCAGCTTAGACTGGAGGGACAGCAACTATGGCTACACCTTC
D gene: .; V gene: TRBV19; CDR3 length: 15; clone size: .; J gene: TRBJ1-1; CDR3 protein: CASRHAGQGDTEAFF; CDR3 DNA: TGTGCCAGTAGACACGCCGGGCAGGGTGACACTGAAGCTTTCTTT
D gene: TRBD2; V gene: TRBV5-1; CDR3 length: 17; clone size: .; J gene: TRBJ2-3; CDR3 protein: CASSLGVAGAHTDTQYF; CDR3 DNA: TGCGCCAGCAGCTTGGGGGTAGCGGGAGCTCACACAGATACGCAGTATTTT
D gene: .; V gene: TRBV27; CDR3 length: 14; clone size: .; J gene: TRBJ1-5; CDR3 protein: CASSLNELNQPQHF; CDR3 DNA: TGTGCCAGCAGTTTAAACGAGCTCAATCAGCCCCAGCATTTT
D gene: .; V gene: TRBV12-5; CDR3 length: 12; clone size: .; J gene: TRBJ2-7; CDR3 protein: CASARILYEQYF; CDR3 DNA: TGTGCTAGTGCTAGGATCCTCTACGAGCAGTACTTC
D gene: TRBD1; V gene: TRBV5-4; CDR3 length: 12; clone size: .; J gene: TRBJ1-1; CDR3 protein: CASSTGGTEAFF; CDR3 DNA: TGTGCCAGCAGCACAGGGGGCACTGAAGCTTTCTTT
D gene: TRBD2; V gene: TRBV11-2; CDR3 length: 14; clone size: .; J gene: TRBJ2-7; CDR3 protein: CASTSRGGPYEQYF; CDR3 DNA: TGTGCCAGCACCTCGCGGGGAGGGCCCTACGAGCAGTACTTC
D gene: TRBD2; V gene: TRBV9; CDR3 length: 14; clone size: .; J gene: TRBJ2-5; CDR3 protein: CASSIAGGPETQYF; CDR3 DNA: TGTGCCAGCAGCATAGCGGGGGGGCCTGAGACCCAGTACTTC
D gene: .; V gene: TRBV4-1; CDR3 length: 14; clone size: .; J gene: TRBJ2-7; CDR3 protein: CASSQELAYDEQYF; CDR3 DNA: TGCGCCAGCAGCCAAGAATTAGCGTACGACGAGCAGTACTTC
D gene: .; V gene: TRBV28; CDR3 length: 13; clone size: .; J gene: TRBJ2-1; CDR3 protein: CASSYIQGNEQFF; CDR3 DNA: TGTGCCAGCAGCTATATACAGGGAAATGAGCAGTTCTTC